This T cell receptor beta chain comes out of a study of identical twins' blood T cells. The V gene lost 4 bases and the J gene lost 11 bases, with 17 bases spanning the gap. This CDR3 spans 13 amino acids. The V gene's germline CDR1 is SGHDN and CDR2 FVKESK. In its sample, this clonotype was seen a few times. TCRdb re-analysed the 5' RACE reads in MiXCR, keeping a single row per CDR3 protein. This sample carries 350,000 to 400,000 distinct CDR3 sequences, about 28% of them seen once, and the ten largest clones take roughly 6.1%. The gene calls are TRBV14 and TRBJ1-1; weak D call: TRBD1 (5 bases). The source of this sequence is a woman aged 18-49 years in good health. The sample consisted of PBMCs. CDR3 amino acids: CASSPGHPSGAFF. CDR3 DNA: TGTGCCAGCAGCCCAGGGCACCCATCTGGGGCTTTCTTT.